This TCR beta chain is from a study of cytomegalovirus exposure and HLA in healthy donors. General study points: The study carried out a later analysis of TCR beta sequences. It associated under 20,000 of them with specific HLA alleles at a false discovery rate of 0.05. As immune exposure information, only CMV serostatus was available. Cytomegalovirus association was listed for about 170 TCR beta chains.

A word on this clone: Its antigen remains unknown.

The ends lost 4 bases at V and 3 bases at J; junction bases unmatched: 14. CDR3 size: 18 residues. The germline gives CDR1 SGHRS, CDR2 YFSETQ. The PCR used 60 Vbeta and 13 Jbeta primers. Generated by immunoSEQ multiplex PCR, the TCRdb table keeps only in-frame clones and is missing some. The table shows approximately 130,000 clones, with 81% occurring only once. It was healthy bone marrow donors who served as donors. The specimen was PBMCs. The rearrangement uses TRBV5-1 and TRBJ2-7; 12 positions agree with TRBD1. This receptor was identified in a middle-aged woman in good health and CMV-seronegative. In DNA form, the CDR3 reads TGCGCCAGCAGCGGGGGACAGGGGGCGTCCGGCCACTACTACGAGCAGTACTTC. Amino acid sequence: CASSGGQGASGHYYEQYF. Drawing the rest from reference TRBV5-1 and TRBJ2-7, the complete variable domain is KAGVTQTPRYLIKTRGQQVTLSCSPISGHRSVSWYQQTPGQGLQFLFEYFSETQRNKGNFPGRFSGRQFSNSRSEMNVSTLELGDSALYLCASSGGQGASGHYYEQYFGPGTRLTVT.